This TCR beta chain comes out of a study of T cell repertoires in cytomegalovirus infection. Findings of the study overall: Ex vivo, HLA-C-restricted CMV-specific TCR beta clonotypes prevailed over the rest of the response.

MiXCR, run by TCRdb on the reads, gives a single entry per CDR3 protein. The table records some 900,000 distinct CDR3 sequences, about 30% of them present only once. As to this clonotype: Its antigen is unidentified.

Trimming at V came to 6 bases and at J to 3 bases, leaving 3 bases not matched to a gene. This CDR3 region has 15 residues. The clonotype originates from a human donor in good health (CMV status not recorded). Some clones in this sample may be carry-over from other donors' samples. V and J are TRBV12-3 or TRBV12-4 and TRBJ2-3, with 13 bases identical to TRBD2. The sequencing used cultured CD8+ T cells from PBMCs, collected from culture after CMV antigen stimulation. Here the CDR3 reads CASSGLAGATDTQYF. Written as DNA, the CDR3 is TGTGCCAGCAGCGGACTAGCGGGGGCGACAGATACGCAGTATTTT.